This TCR beta chain originates from a study of blood T cell repertoires in COVID-19. The V end lost 4 bases, the J end lost 5 bases, and 11 bases lay between the germline ends. Germline V CDR1 and CDR2: SGHNT, YENEEA. The CDR3 contains 13 residues. Clones were sequenced by immunoSEQ multiplex PCR, and TCRdb holds only the in-frame ones, with some missing. The table records about 78,000 clones, roughly 80% of them present only once. This clone was seen once. This clonotype originated in a human donor in a cohort sampled during active COVID-19. What was sequenced was peripheral blood. J is TRBJ1-1 and V is TRBV11-3; D unclear. The CDR3 DNA follows: TGTGCCAGCAGCTGGAGTCTGGGTACTGAAGCTTTCTTT. Translating gives CASSWSLGTEAFF.